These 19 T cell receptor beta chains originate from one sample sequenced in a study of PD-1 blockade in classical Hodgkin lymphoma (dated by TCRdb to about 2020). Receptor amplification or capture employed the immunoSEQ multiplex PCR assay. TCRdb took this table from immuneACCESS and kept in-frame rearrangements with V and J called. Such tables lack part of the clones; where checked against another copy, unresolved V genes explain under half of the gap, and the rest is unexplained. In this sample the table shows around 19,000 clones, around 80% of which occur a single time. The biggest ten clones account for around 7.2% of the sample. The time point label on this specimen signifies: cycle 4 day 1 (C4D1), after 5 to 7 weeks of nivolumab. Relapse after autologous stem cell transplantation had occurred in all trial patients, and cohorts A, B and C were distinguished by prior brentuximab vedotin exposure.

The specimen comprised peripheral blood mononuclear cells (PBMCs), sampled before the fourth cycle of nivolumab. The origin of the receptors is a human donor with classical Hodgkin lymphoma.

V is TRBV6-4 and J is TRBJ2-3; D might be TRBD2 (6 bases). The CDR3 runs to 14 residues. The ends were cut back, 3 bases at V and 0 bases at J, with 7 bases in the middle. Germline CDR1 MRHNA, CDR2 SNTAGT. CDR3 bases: TGTGCCAGCAGTGAGGAGGGCAGCACAGATACGCAGTATTTT. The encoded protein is CASSEEGSTDTQYF.

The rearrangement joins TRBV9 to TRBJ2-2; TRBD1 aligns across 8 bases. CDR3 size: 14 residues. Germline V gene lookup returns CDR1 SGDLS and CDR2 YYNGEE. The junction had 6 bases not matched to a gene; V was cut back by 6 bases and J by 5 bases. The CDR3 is CASTRQGTTGELFF. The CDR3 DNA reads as TGTGCCAGCACGAGACAGGGGACGACCGGGGAGCTGTTTTTT.

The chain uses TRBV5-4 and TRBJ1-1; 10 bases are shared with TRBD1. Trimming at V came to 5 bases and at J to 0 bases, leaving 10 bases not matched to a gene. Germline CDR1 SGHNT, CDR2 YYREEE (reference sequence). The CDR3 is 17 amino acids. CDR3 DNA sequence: TGTGCCAGCAGTTCGCCCGGGACAGGGGTCATGAACACTGAAGCTTTCTTT. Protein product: CASSSPGTGVMNTEAFF.

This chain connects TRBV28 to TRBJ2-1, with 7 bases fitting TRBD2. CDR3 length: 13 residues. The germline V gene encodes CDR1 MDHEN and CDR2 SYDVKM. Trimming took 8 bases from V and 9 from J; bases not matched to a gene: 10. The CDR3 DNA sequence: TGTGCCAGCCGATTACTAGCGTGGGGTGAGCAGTTCTTC. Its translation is CASRLLAWGEQFF.

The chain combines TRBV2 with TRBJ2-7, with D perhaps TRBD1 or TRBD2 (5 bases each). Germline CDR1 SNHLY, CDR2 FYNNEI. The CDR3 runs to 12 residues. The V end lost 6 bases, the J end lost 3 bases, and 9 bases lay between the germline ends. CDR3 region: CASREGLYEQYF. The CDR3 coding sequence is TGTGCCAGCAGAGAGGGGCTCTACGAGCAGTACTTC.

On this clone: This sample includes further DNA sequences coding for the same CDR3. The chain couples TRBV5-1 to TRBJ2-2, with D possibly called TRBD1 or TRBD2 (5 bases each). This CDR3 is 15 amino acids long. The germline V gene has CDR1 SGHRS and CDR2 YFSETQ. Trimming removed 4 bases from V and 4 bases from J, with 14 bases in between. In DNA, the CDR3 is TGCGCCAGCAGCCTAGAGGGGTACGTCACCGGGGAGCTGTTTTTT. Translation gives CASSLEGYVTGELFF.

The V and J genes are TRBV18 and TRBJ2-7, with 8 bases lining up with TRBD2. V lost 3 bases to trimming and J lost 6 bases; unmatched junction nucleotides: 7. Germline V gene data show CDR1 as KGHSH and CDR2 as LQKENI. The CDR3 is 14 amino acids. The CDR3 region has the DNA TGTGCCAGCTCACCGGGACTAGTAGGACCCGAGCAGTACTTC. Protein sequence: CASSPGLVGPEQYF.

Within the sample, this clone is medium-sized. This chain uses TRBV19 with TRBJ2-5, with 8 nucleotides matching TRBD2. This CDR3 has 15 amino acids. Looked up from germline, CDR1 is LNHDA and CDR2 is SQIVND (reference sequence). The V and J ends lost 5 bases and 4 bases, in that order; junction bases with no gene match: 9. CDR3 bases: TGTGCCAGTAGTGCGTCTAGCGGGTGGGGAGAGACCCAGTACTTC. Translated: CASSASSGWGETQYF.

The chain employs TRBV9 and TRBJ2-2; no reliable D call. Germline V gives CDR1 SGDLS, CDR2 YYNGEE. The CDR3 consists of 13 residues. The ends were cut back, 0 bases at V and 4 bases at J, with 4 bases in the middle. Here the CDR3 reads CASSVDITGELFF. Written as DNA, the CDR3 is TGTGCCAGCAGCGTAGATATCACCGGGGAGCTGTTTTTT.

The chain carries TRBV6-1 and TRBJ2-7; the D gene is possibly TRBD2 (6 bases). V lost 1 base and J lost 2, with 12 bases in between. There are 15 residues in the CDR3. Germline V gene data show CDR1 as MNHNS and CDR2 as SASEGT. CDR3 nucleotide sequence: TGTGCCAGCAGTGAAGGGGGGACTCCTCCCTACGAGCAGTACTTC. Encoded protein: CASSEGGTPPYEQYF.

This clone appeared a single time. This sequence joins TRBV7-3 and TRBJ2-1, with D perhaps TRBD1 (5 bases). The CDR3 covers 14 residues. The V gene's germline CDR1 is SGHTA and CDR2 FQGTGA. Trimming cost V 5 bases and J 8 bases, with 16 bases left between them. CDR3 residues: CASSSLAGPYEQFF. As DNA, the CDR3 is TGTGCCAGCAGCAGTTTGGCAGGGCCCTATGAGCAGTTCTTC.

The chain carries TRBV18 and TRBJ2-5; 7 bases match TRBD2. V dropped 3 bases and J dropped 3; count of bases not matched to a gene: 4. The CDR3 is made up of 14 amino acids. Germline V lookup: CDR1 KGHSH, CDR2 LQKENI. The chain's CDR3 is CASSPRAGEETQYF. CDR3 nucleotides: TGTGCCAGCTCACCGCGTGCGGGGGAAGAGACCCAGTACTTC.

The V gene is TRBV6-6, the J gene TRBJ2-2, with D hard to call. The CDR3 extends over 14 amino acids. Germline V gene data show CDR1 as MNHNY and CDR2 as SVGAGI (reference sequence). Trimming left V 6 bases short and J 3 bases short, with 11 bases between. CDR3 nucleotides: TGTGCCAGCAGCTATCTACCGGACACCGGGGAGCTGTTTTTT. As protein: CASSYLPDTGELFF.

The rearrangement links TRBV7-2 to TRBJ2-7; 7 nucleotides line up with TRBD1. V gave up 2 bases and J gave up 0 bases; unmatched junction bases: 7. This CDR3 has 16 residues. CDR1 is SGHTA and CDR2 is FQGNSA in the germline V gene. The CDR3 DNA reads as TGTGCCAGCAGCTTAAGGGGGACAGCCAACTCCTACGAGCAGTACTTC. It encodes CASSLRGTANSYEQYF.

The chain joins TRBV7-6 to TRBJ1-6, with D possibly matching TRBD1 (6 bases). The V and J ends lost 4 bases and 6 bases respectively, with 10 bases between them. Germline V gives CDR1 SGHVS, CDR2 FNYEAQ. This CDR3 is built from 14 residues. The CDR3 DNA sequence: TGTGCCAGCAGCTCGGACAGAAGTAATTCACCCCTCCACTTT. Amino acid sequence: CASSSDRSNSPLHF. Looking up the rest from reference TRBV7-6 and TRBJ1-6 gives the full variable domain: GAGVSQSPRYKVTKRGQDVALRCDPISGHVSLYWYRQALGQGPEFLTYFNYEAQQDKSGLPNDRFSAERPEGSISTLTIQRTEQRDSAMYRCASSSDRSNSPLHFGNGTRLTVT.

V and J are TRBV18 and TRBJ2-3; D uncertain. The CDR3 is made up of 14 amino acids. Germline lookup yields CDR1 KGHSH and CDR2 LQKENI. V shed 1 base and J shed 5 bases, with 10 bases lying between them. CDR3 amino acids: CASSPLSKGDTQYF. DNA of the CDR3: TGTGCCAGCTCACCACTTAGTAAGGGAGATACGCAGTATTTT.

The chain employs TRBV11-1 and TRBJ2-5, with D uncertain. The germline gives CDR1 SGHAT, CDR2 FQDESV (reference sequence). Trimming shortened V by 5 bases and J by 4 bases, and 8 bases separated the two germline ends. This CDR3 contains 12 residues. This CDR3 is CASSASRETQYF. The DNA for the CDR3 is TGTGCCAGCAGCGCATCTCGAGAGACCCAGTACTTC.

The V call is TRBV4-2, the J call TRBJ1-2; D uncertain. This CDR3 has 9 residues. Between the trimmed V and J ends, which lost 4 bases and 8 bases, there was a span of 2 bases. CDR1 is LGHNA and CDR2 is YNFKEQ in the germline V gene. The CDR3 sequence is CASSLGYTF. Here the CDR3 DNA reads TGTGCCAGCAGCCTGGGCTACACCTTC.

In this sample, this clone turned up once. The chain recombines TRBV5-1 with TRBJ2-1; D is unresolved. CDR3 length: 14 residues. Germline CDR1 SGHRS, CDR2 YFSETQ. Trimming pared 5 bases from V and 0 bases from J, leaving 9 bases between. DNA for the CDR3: TGCGCCAGCAGGGACGTCAGCTCCTACAATGAGCAGTTCTTC. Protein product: CASRDVSSYNEQFF.